This T cell receptor (beta chain) was recovered during a study of blood T cell repertoires in COVID-19. Study-level information: COVID-19 samples collected from the United States, Italy and Spain covered acute and convalescent phases. T cells, B-cell-depleted T cells, or PBMCs provided the cDNA or gDNA that served as material.

In germline, CDR1 is MNHEY, CDR2 SVGAGI. The CDR3 length is 15 residues. The V segment lost 8 bases and the J segment 1 base; nucleotides outside the gene matches: 5. Per the study methods: How many nucleated cells were present was estimated from reference gene primer amplification. Clones were sequenced by immunoSEQ multiplex PCR, and TCRdb holds only the in-frame ones, with some missing. V, J and clone size are taken as reported in that table, and D and trimming were inferred from the DNA itself. This table holds about 200,000 clones, 88% found once. This TCR derives from a woman aged 40 to 55 who had recovered from COVID-19. The rearrangement uses TRBV6-5 and TRBJ2-7, with 13 positions matching TRBD2. The sequenced sample consisted of peripheral blood. Written as DNA, the CDR3 is TGTGCCAGCCACCGGACTAGCGGGGGTTCCTACGAGCAGTACTTC. Translation: CASHRTSGGSYEQYF.